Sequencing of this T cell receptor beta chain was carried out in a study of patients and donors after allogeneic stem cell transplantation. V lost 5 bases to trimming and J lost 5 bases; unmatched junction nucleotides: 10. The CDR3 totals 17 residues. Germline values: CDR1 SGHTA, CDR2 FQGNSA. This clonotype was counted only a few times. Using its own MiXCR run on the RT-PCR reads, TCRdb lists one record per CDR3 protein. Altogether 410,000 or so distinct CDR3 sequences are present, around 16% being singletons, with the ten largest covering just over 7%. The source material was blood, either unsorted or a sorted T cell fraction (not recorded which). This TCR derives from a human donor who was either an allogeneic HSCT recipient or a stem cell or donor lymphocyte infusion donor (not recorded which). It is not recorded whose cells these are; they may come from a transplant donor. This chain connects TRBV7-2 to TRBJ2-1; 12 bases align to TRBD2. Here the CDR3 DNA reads TGTGCCAGCAGCCCTCACCCCGGGACTAGCGGGCACAATGAGCAGTTCTTC. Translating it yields CASSPHPGTSGHNEQFF.